The 28 T cell receptor beta chains presented below share a single source sample, sequenced in a study of blood T cell repertoires in COVID-19. Clones were sequenced by immunoSEQ multiplex PCR, and TCRdb holds only the in-frame ones, with some missing. In the table there are roughly 180,000 clones, under 85% of which are singletons. The sample was peripheral blood. The receptor set was obtained from a man aged 55-75 years with active or convalescent COVID-19.

This chain links TRBV7-2 with TRBJ1-2, with D possibly matching TRBD1 (6 bases). Germline CDR1 and CDR2: SGHTA and FQGNSA. The CDR3 has 14 amino acids. The V end was cut by 5 bases, the J end by 3 bases, with 13 bases between. CDR3 region: CASSQEGGDYGYTF. CDR3 nucleotides: TGTGCCAGCAGCCAAGAGGGGGGGGACTATGGCTACACCTTC.

This clone was observed a single time. The chain carries TRBV7-2 and TRBJ1-3; D is unclear. V dropped 5 bases and J dropped 3 bases, with 8 bases sitting between them. Germline V gives CDR1 SGHTA, CDR2 FQGNSA. The CDR3 has 13 residues. CDR3 sequence: CASSTIHGNTIYF. CDR3 DNA sequence: TGTGCCAGCAGCACTATCCATGGAAACACCATATATTTT.

The rearrangement uses TRBV4-1 and TRBJ1-2; 8 nucleotides agree with TRBD1. CDR1 is MGHRA, CDR2 YSYEKL, per germline. V was pared by 6 bases and J by 7 bases, with 10 bases of the junction left unmatched. The CDR3 spans 14 residues. The CDR3 is CASSRPGQGSGYTF. CDR3 sequence (DNA): TGCGCCAGCAGTCGACCCGGACAGGGCTCTGGCTACACCTTC.

V usage is TRBV11-3 and J usage is TRBJ2-3; no reliable D call. Germline loops: CDR1 SGHNT, CDR2 YENEEA. The CDR3 is 14 amino acids. Trimming took off 1 base at V and 2 bases at J, with 7 bases between the two ends. The CDR3 DNA follows: TGTGCCAGCAGCTTAGCGAGCGTCACAGATACGCAGTATTTT. Its translation is CASSLASVTDTQYF.

The chain joins TRBV7-3 to TRBJ2-2; D perhaps matches TRBD2 (5 bases). The V gene's germline CDR1 is SGHTA and CDR2 FQGTGA. CDR3 length equals 13 residues. The V and J ends lost 5 bases and 7 bases respectively, with 11 bases between them. Written as DNA, the CDR3 is TGTGCCAGCAGCCCTTGGACTGACGGGGAGCTGTTTTTT. Protein: CASSPWTDGELFF.

This chain's CDR3 is CASSYRLAGASESNTGELFF. The CDR3 nucleotides read TGCGCCAGCAGCTACAGACTAGCGGGGGCTTCTGAGTCGAACACCGGGGAGCTGTTTTTT. The chain links TRBV4-3 to TRBJ2-2; 12 bases are shared with TRBD2. The germline CDR1 and CDR2 sequences are LGHNA and YSLEER. V gave up 5 bases and J gave up 0 bases; unmatched junction bases: 13. The CDR3 consists of 20 residues.

This clone was found a few times. In the same sample, other DNA sequences code for this CDR3. The chain couples TRBV27 to TRBJ2-7; tentative D call: TRBD2 (6 bases). The CDR3 has 14 residues. Germline CDR1 is MNHEY and CDR2 is SMNVEV (reference sequence). V lost 5 bases to trimming and J lost 1 base, with 12 bases between them. The CDR3 reads CASSPGLTSYEQYF. In nucleotides, the CDR3 is TGTGCCAGCAGTCCGGGACTCACATCCTACGAGCAGTACTTC.

V is TRBV5-6 and J is TRBJ2-5; 9 positions match TRBD1. This CDR3 spans 15 amino acids. Germline assignment: CDR1 SGHDT and CDR2 YYEEEE. V lost 2 bases to trimming and J lost 2 bases; unmatched junction nucleotides: 4. For the CDR3, the DNA is TGTGCCAGCAGCTTCGGGACAGGGCCGCAAGAGACCCAGTACTTC. This translates into CASSFGTGPQETQYF.

This chain uses TRBV7-2 with TRBJ1-5; no definite D call. The V end lost 1 base, the J end lost 0 bases, and 10 bases lay between the germline ends. Germline CDR1 and CDR2: SGHTA and FQGNSA. The CDR3 runs 16 residues. CDR3 residues: CASSLVSRYSNQPQHF. CDR3 nucleotides: TGTGCCAGCAGCTTAGTTAGTCGGTATAGCAATCAGCCCCAGCATTTT.

The rearrangement links TRBV7-2 to TRBJ2-7; D perhaps matches TRBD2 (7 bases). V lost 5 bases to trimming and J lost 5 bases, with 25 bases between them. In germline, CDR1 is SGHTA, CDR2 FQGNSA. The length of the CDR3 is 17 residues. CDR3 residues: CASSTLVGGQVAHEQYF. The CDR3 DNA sequence: TGTGCCAGCAGCACCTTAGTGGGGGGGCAGGTGGCCCACGAGCAGTACTTC.

This clone was recorded once. The V gene is TRBV27, the J gene TRBJ1-1; no reliable D call. The ends were cut back, 6 bases at V and 1 base at J, with 9 bases in the middle. Germline lookup yields CDR1 MNHEY and CDR2 SMNVEV (reference sequence). The CDR3 consists of 13 residues. CDR3 nucleotides: TGTGCCAGCAGCAATCGACAGAACACTGAAGCTTTCTTT. Translating gives CASSNRQNTEAFF.

The J gene is TRBJ2-1, the V gene TRBV11-3, with 7 positions matching TRBD1. The CDR3 loop spans 14 amino acids. Germline trimming cut 4 bases from V and 8 bases from J; bases unmatched to any gene: 8. Germline V CDR1 and CDR2: SGHNT, YENEEA. The CDR3: CASSSGQAWDEQFF. The CDR3 DNA reads as TGTGCCAGCAGCTCAGGACAGGCCTGGGATGAGCAGTTCTTC.

The chain links TRBV18 to TRBJ2-3; 12 bases align to TRBD1. Trimming removed 3 bases from V and 6 bases from J; junction bases left unmatched: 4. The CDR3 runs 15 residues. The V gene's germline CDR1 is KGHSH and CDR2 LQKENI. The CDR3 DNA sequence: TGTGCCAGCTCACCGAGGGACAGGGGGCAGGATACGCAGTATTTT. Its translation: CASSPRDRGQDTQYF.

In DNA, the CDR3 is TGTGCCAGCAGTATGACAGGGGATAGACAGCCCCAGCATTTT. It translates to CASSMTGDRQPQHF. V is TRBV6-5 and J is TRBJ1-5; TRBD1 aligns across 8 bases. The CDR3 loop spans 14 amino acids. The germline V gene has CDR1 MNHEY and CDR2 SVGAGI. With V trimmed by 5 bases and J by 7 bases, 7 bases remained unmatched.

The chain links TRBV27 to TRBJ1-2; D gene unclear. The germline CDR1 and CDR2 sequences are MNHEY and SMNVEV (reference sequence). Trimming removed 3 bases at V and 4 bases at J, with 9 bases between. The CDR3 is 13 residues long. CDR3 DNA: TGTGCCAGCAGTTTCCCCAGGATCTATGGCTACACCTTC. Its protein product is CASSFPRIYGYTF.

This chain links TRBV11-3 with TRBJ1-1; 7 nucleotides align to TRBD1. Trimming at V came to 5 bases and at J to 3 bases, leaving 6 bases not matched to a gene. The CDR3 is 14 amino acids. CDR1 SGHNT and CDR2 YENEEA come from the germline V gene. CDR3 region: CASSQGDSHTEAFF. The DNA for the CDR3 is TGTGCCAGCAGCCAAGGGGACAGCCACACTGAAGCTTTCTTT.

V gene TRBV6-5 combines with J gene TRBJ1-5; a weak D match, TRBD1 (5 bases). CDR1 is MNHEY and CDR2 is SVGAGI in the germline V gene. V was trimmed by 6 bases and J by 7 bases, leaving 13 bases between them. This CDR3 spans 13 amino acids. CDR3 DNA: TGTGCCAGCAGCACAGGATTCGGGCAGCCCCAGCATTTT. It translates to CASSTGFGQPQHF.

This clone came up once. The chain has TRBV28 and TRBJ1-1; maybe TRBD1 (6 bases). The CDR3 extends over 17 amino acids. Between the trimmed V and J ends, which lost 5 bases and 1 base, there was a span of 20 bases. Germline loops: CDR1 MDHEN, CDR2 SYDVKM. The CDR3 sequence: CASSGLGQERENTEAFF. In nucleotides, the CDR3 is TGTGCCAGCAGTGGCTTGGGACAAGAAAGAGAGAACACTGAAGCTTTCTTT. Combining the CDR3 with reference TRBV28 and TRBJ1-1 gives the whole variable domain DVKVTQSSRYLVKRTGEKVFLECVQDMDHENMFWYRQDPGLGLRLIYFSYDVKMKEKGDIPEGYSVSREKKERFSLILESASTNQTSMYLCASSGLGQERENTEAFFGQGTRLTVV.

The chain combines TRBV28 with TRBJ2-7; maybe TRBD2 (7 bases). The CDR3 totals 12 residues. Trimming cost V 7 bases and J 3 bases, with 10 bases left between them. The germline V gene encodes CDR1 MDHEN and CDR2 SYDVKM. The CDR3 is CASMGGGYEQYF. The CDR3 coding sequence is TGTGCCAGCATGGGAGGGGGCTACGAGCAGTACTTC.

The table lists this clone with a few counts. The chain joins TRBV7-3 to TRBJ2-1; a weak D match, TRBD2 (5 bases). Trimming cost V 3 bases and J 2 bases, with 11 bases left between them. This CDR3 has 15 amino acids. Germline CDR1 SGHTA, CDR2 FQGTGA. The CDR3 loop reads CASSFDGKAYNEQFF. The CDR3 DNA follows: TGTGCCAGCAGCTTCGACGGGAAAGCCTACAATGAGCAGTTCTTC.

The genes are TRBV11-3 and TRBJ2-2, with D maybe TRBD2 (5 bases). This CDR3 spans 15 amino acids. Germline V gene lookup returns CDR1 SGHNT and CDR2 YENEEA. V lost 1 base, J lost 7 bases, and 13 bases lay in between. The CDR3 sequence is CASSLVRGPGGELFF. The CDR3 DNA is TGTGCCAGCAGCTTAGTTCGAGGGCCCGGCGGGGAGCTGTTTTTT.

The table lists this clone with a few counts. The chain uses TRBV3-1 (or the pseudogene TRBV3-2) and TRBJ2-5, with 8 bases identical to TRBD2. The germline gives CDR1 LGHDT, CDR2 YNNKEL (reference sequence). V gave up 4 bases and J gave up 4 bases; unmatched junction bases: 11. This CDR3 region has 16 residues. The DNA for the CDR3 is TGTGCCAGCAGCCCCCTTCTTAGCGGGGAAGGAGAGACCCAGTACTTC. Translation gives CASSPLLSGEGETQYF.

This chain connects TRBV10-3 to TRBJ2-7; possibly TRBD1 for D (5 bases). This CDR3 region has 15 residues. The germline V gene has CDR1 ENHRY and CDR2 SYGVKD. Trimming left V 6 bases short and J 3 bases short, with 18 bases between. The CDR3 loop is CAIREGSGLYYEQYF. In DNA form, the CDR3 reads TGTGCCATCAGAGAAGGGTCAGGGTTATACTACGAGCAGTACTTC.

V and J are TRBV28 and TRBJ2-7; D remains unclear. Trimming removed 3 bases from V and 2 bases from J, with 14 bases in between. Looked up from germline, CDR1 is MDHEN and CDR2 is SYDVKM. The CDR3 contains 15 residues. CDR3 sequence reads: CASSLAELWPYEQYF. DNA for the CDR3: TGTGCCAGCAGTTTGGCGGAACTGTGGCCCTACGAGCAGTACTTC.

The chain joins TRBV19 to TRBJ2-5; 10 bases map to TRBD2. The CDR3 has 14 residues. CDR1 and CDR2 (germline): LNHDA, SQIVND (reference sequence). The junction had 1 base not matched to a gene; V was cut back by 2 bases and J by 4 bases. CDR3 amino acids: CASSILAGVETQYF. The CDR3 coding sequence is TGTGCCAGTAGTATACTAGCGGGAGTAGAGACCCAGTACTTC.

In this sample, this clone turned up many times. The V and J genes are TRBV7-9 and TRBJ1-1; the D gene is possibly TRBD1 (5 bases). The germline V and J ends were trimmed by 0 bases and 3 bases, with 11 bases remaining between them. CDR3 length equals 15 residues. Germline V gene data show CDR1 as SEHNR and CDR2 as FQNEAQ (reference sequence). The DNA for the CDR3 is TGTGCCAGCAGCTTAGCCTCAGGGAGGGACACTGAAGCTTTCTTT. The encoded protein is CASSLASGRDTEAFF.

The CDR3, as DNA: TGTGCCAGCAGCAGCGGCAGTCGGGGGATCCTCTACGAGCAGTACTTC. Its protein is CASSSGSRGILYEQYF. The gene calls are TRBV13 and TRBJ2-7; D may be TRBD2 (6 bases). V lost 5 bases and J 3 bases, leaving 20 bases between the germline ends. CDR1 PRHDT and CDR2 FYEKMQ come from the germline V gene (reference sequence). This CDR3 has 16 residues. Complete variable domain (other parts from reference TRBV13 and TRBJ2-7): AAGVIQSPRHLIKEKRETATLKCYPIPRHDTVYWYQQGPGQDPQFLISFYEKMQSDKGSIPDRFSAQQFSDYHSELNMSSLELGDSALYFCASSSGSRGILYEQYFGPGTRLTVT.

The CDR3 reads CASSPLGGSADTQYF. The CDR3 DNA sequence: TGTGCCAGCTCCCCGCTCGGCGGGAGTGCAGATACGCAGTATTTT. J is TRBJ2-3 and V is TRBV2; 7 nucleotides line up with TRBD2. The J segment lost 4 bases and the V segment lost 8 bases, leaving 12 bases of the junction unmatched. The CDR3 has 15 residues. Germline V gene lookup returns CDR1 SNHLY and CDR2 FYNNEI.